This T cell receptor beta chain was documented in a study of sequential checkpoint blockade in melanoma. Across the study: After both sequences, patients received maintenance nivolumab.

Only in-frame clones appear in the TCRdb table, and some are missing; sequencing was by immunoSEQ multiplex PCR. The top ten hold roughly 17% of the sample, which has about 5,700 clones, roughly 52% seen once. Treatment noted: randomized to nivolumab then ipilimumab (arm A) or the reverse (arm B). Germline CDR1 and CDR2: SQVTM and ANQGSEA. The CDR3 has 12 residues. V was clipped by 4 bases and J by 3 bases, with 6 bases between them. The chain carries TRBV29-1 and TRBJ2-2, with a possible D match to TRBD1 (5 bases). The TCR originated in a human donor with melanoma. Here the sequenced sample was CD8+ T cells sorted from blood (inferred from file names), taken from a patient given nivolumab and ipilimumab in sequence. For the CDR3, the DNA is TGCAGCGTTGTAGGGGACACCGGGGAGCTGTTTTTT. The encoded protein is CSVVGDTGELFF.